The T cell receptor beta chain described here comes from a study of shared clonotypes between healthy human individuals. Study at large: Each donor had three CD4 naive, three CD4 memory, two CD8 naive and one CD8 memory plate.

The naive CD8 population came from CD45RO-negative cells selected for CCR7, without terminally differentiated effector memory CD45RA+ cells. Methods used by the authors: Junction-only immunoSEQ data arrived without quality scores, meaning filtering differed. Clones were sequenced by immunoSEQ multiplex PCR, and TCRdb holds only the in-frame ones, with some missing. V, J and clone size are those of that table, while D and trimming were read from the DNA. The sample includes about 2.1 million clones, 93% of them seen just once. Study observations and caveats: The study found lower generation probabilities in non-shared clonotypes than in those shared by all four donors. With few donors, the genetic and exposure-history diversity represented was limited.

The germline V and J ends were trimmed by 8 bases and 6 bases, with 15 bases remaining between them. The CDR3 is made up of 13 amino acids. Germline CDR1 reads SEHNR; CDR2 reads FQNEAQ (reference sequence). As to this clone: What it binds is unknown.

The clonotype comes from a man between 18 and 29 years old in good health. Some clones in this sample may be carry-over from other donors' samples. Sequenced material: naive CD8+ T cells from PBMCs. This chain uses TRBV7-9 with TRBJ2-3; D gene ambiguous. CDR3 loop: CASGSWGTDTQYF. CDR3 bases: TGTGCCAGCGGAAGTTGGGGTACGGATACGCAGTATTTT. The full variable domain, in which reference TRBV7-9 and TRBJ2-3 provide the parts outside the CDR3, is DTGVSQNPRHKITKRGQNVTFRCDPISEHNRLYWYRQTLGQGPEFLTYFQNEAQLEKSRLLSDRFSAERPKGSFSTLEIQRTEQGDSAMYLCASGSWGTDTQYFGPGTRLTVL.